The 22 T cell receptor beta chains given below trace back to one sample, sequenced in a study of blood T cell repertoires in COVID-19. The assay was immunoSEQ multiplex PCR, and TCRdb's table has in-frame clones only and misses some. The top ten clones hold around 10% of a sample with about 120,000 clones, approximately 89% of them seen once. The specimen was peripheral blood. The receptors here all came from a woman between 70 and 85 years old with COVID-19, enrolled during active disease.

The rearrangement uses TRBV7-7 and TRBJ2-5; TRBD2 is a possible D gene (5 bases). This CDR3 region has 14 residues. Germline V gene lookup returns CDR1 SSHAT and CDR2 FNYEAQ (reference sequence). V lost 5 bases to trimming and J lost 3 bases, with 13 bases between them. CDR3 sequence: CASSKTGYKETQYF. Written as DNA, the CDR3 is TGTGCCAGCAGCAAAACGGGGTACAAAGAGACCCAGTACTTC.

This clone was counted once. V and J are TRBV30 and TRBJ1-2, with 7 nucleotides matching TRBD1. The CDR3 is 14 residues long. The V and J ends lost 6 bases and 1 base, in that order; junction bases with no gene match: 8. Germline lookup yields CDR1 GTSNPN and CDR2 SVGIG (reference sequence). CDR3 DNA: TGTGCCTGCCTGGGGCAGGGGGATAACTATGGCTACACCTTC. Translation gives CACLGQGDNYGYTF.

The genes are TRBV6-1 and TRBJ2-2, with TRBD1 identical over 10 bases. Germline CDR1 reads MNHNS; CDR2 reads SASEGT. CDR3 size: 15 residues. With V trimmed by 3 bases and J by 6 bases, 4 bases remained unmatched. Here the CDR3 DNA reads TGTGCCAGCAGTGAGGGGACAGGGGTCCCCGGGGAGCTGTTTTTT. Amino acid sequence: CASSEGTGVPGELFF.

This clone has a single count. V usage is TRBV27 and J usage is TRBJ2-1; maybe TRBD1 (6 bases). The CDR3 loop spans 14 amino acids. Germline V gene data show CDR1 as MNHEY and CDR2 as SMNVEV (reference sequence). Trimming took off 3 bases at V and 2 bases at J, with 8 bases between the two ends. CDR3 amino acids: CASSLTGPYNEQFF. The DNA for the CDR3 is TGTGCCAGCAGTTTGACAGGACCCTACAATGAGCAGTTCTTC.

This clone was recorded a few times. The chain uses TRBV3-1 (or the pseudogene TRBV3-2) and TRBJ2-7; D perhaps matches TRBD2 (5 bases). The germline V and J ends were trimmed by 3 bases and 4 bases, with 7 bases remaining between them. CDR1 and CDR2 (germline): LGHDT, YNNKEL (reference sequence). The CDR3 sequence is 12 residues long. CDR3 sequence (DNA): TGTGCCAGCAGCCATCGGGGTTACGAGCAGTACTTC. This gives the protein CASSHRGYEQYF.

This chain connects TRBV30 to TRBJ2-7, with 7 bases aligning to TRBD1. Germline V gene sequence: CDR1 GTSNPN, CDR2 SVGIG (reference sequence). The CDR3 extends over 13 amino acids. V dropped 0 bases and J dropped 6; count of bases not matched to a gene: 5. CDR3 sequence: CAWSVLGGREQYF. The DNA of the CDR3 is TGTGCCTGGAGTGTACTAGGGGGCCGCGAGCAGTACTTC.

The chain is built from TRBV5-1 and TRBJ2-7; 12 bases agree with TRBD2. This CDR3 contains 16 residues. With 0 bases clipped from V and 5 bases from J, the junction kept 6 bases outside the gene matches. Per the germline V gene, CDR1 is SGHRS and CDR2 is YFSETQ. The CDR3 spells CASSLGLAGGIHEQYF. CDR3 DNA sequence: TGCGCCAGCAGCTTGGGGCTAGCGGGGGGGATTCACGAGCAGTACTTC.

This rearrangement joins TRBV5-1 to TRBJ1-6, with D perhaps TRBD1 (6 bases). Germline V gene lookup returns CDR1 SGHRS and CDR2 YFSETQ. V gave up 4 bases and J gave up 5 bases, with 13 bases separating them. This CDR3 has 15 residues. CDR3 protein: CASSPWGQDNSPLHF. Here the CDR3 DNA reads TGCGCCAGCAGCCCGTGGGGGCAAGATAATTCACCCCTCCACTTT.

This chain links TRBV7-8 with TRBJ2-3; 12 nucleotides match TRBD2. In germline, CDR1 is SGHVS, CDR2 FQNEAQ. This CDR3 region has 16 residues. V lost 5 bases to trimming and J lost 3 bases; unmatched junction nucleotides: 6. The CDR3 here is CASSQLAGGQTDTQYF. The CDR3 bases are TGTGCCAGCAGCCAACTAGCGGGGGGTCAGACAGATACGCAGTATTTT.

This sequence joins TRBV28 and TRBJ2-1; 7 bases are shared with TRBD2. V lost 2 bases and J lost 2; bases outside the gene matches: 6. The CDR3 has 16 residues. In germline, CDR1 is MDHEN, CDR2 SYDVKM. The CDR3 region has the DNA TGTGCCAGCAGTTTACCTAGCGGACCACCCTACAATGAGCAGTTCTTC. Encoded protein: CASSLPSGPPYNEQFF.

This chain uses TRBV6-1 with TRBJ1-3; 8 bases map to TRBD1. Germline assignment: CDR1 MNHNS and CDR2 SASEGT. V shed 4 bases, J shed 8 bases, and the junction held 16 bases outside the gene matches. The CDR3 consists of 17 residues. The DNA of the CDR3 is TGTGCCAGCAGTGCCCCGACAGGGGTAGGGATTTTAGACACCATATATTTT. Amino acid sequence: CASSAPTGVGILDTIYF.

The chain carries TRBV6-4 and TRBJ2-2, with 9 bases identical to TRBD1. CDR1 and CDR2 from the germline V gene are MRHNA and SNTAGT. V shed 5 bases and J 3 bases; nucleotides not matched to a gene: 4. This CDR3 region has 15 residues. The CDR3 region is CASSQDRGYTGELFF. The CDR3 nucleotides read TGTGCCAGCAGTCAGGACAGGGGTTACACCGGGGAGCTGTTTTTT.

This chain links TRBV18 with TRBJ1-4, with TRBD1 matching over 12 bases. The germline gives CDR1 KGHSH, CDR2 LQKENI. J gave up 6 bases and V 1 base, and 6 bases lay outside the gene matches. The CDR3 is 17 residues long. Here the CDR3 reads CASSPRRDRGHDEKLFF. The CDR3, as DNA: TGTGCCAGCTCACCACGCCGGGACAGGGGGCATGATGAAAAACTGTTTTTT.

This sequence joins TRBV3-1 (or the pseudogene TRBV3-2) and TRBJ2-4, with 10 bases matching TRBD1. Germline V gene sequence: CDR1 LGHDT, CDR2 YNNKEL (reference sequence). CDR3 size: 13 residues. The trim removed 5 bases at V and 7 bases at J, leaving 2 bases unmatched. CDR3: CASSSGQGNIQYF. CDR3 sequence (DNA): TGTGCCAGCAGCTCGGGACAGGGGAACATTCAGTACTTC.

This chain uses TRBV6-1 with TRBJ2-1; 10 bases map to TRBD1. The V and J ends lost 4 bases and 6 bases, in that order; junction bases with no gene match: 9. CDR1 is MNHNS, CDR2 SASEGT, per germline. The length of the CDR3 is 16 residues. The CDR3 spells CASSGQTGGAFNEQFF. The DNA of the CDR3 is TGTGCCAGCAGTGGCCAGACAGGGGGCGCTTTCAATGAGCAGTTCTTC.

This rearrangement joins TRBV28 to TRBJ1-2; D is possibly TRBD1 (5 bases). This CDR3 contains 14 residues. Trimming removed 10 bases at V and 7 bases at J, with 22 bases between. Looked up from germline, CDR1 is MDHEN and CDR2 is SYDVKM. Here the CDR3 DNA reads TGTGCCACCGTGTATACCAGCGGAGGGGTTGGCTACACCTTC. Its translation is CATVYTSGGVGYTF.

This chain links TRBV5-4 with TRBJ2-3, with D hard to call. Trimming shortened V by 1 base and J by 1 base, and 10 bases separated the two germline ends. This CDR3 spans 15 amino acids. Per germline, CDR1 SGHNT and CDR2 YYREEE (reference sequence). CDR3 protein: CASSLKVGGTDTQYF. CDR3 sequence (DNA): TGTGCCAGCAGCTTGAAAGTCGGAGGCACAGATACGCAGTATTTT.

The chain recombines TRBV2 with TRBJ2-4; D is perhaps TRBD1 (6 bases). The germline CDR1 and CDR2 sequences are SNHLY and FYNNEI. Trimming took off 7 bases at V and 4 bases at J, with 14 bases between the two ends. The CDR3 has 14 amino acids. Here the CDR3 reads CASTPGQPKNIQYF. The CDR3, as DNA: TGTGCCAGCACTCCGGGACAACCGAAAAACATTCAGTACTTC.

This clone was recorded a few times. The chain combines TRBV5-1 with TRBJ2-7, with 11 positions matching TRBD1. V shed 4 bases and J 0 bases; nucleotides not matched to a gene: 9. The CDR3 loop spans 17 amino acids. Germline V gene sequence: CDR1 SGHRS, CDR2 YFSETQ. CDR3 sequence (DNA): TGCGCCAGCAGCGGCCTGGACAGGGGGCTTGTCTCCTACGAGCAGTACTTC. Translation gives CASSGLDRGLVSYEQYF.

The chain joins TRBV4-1 to TRBJ1-1; TRBD1 aligns across 8 bases. V was pared by 3 bases and J by 3 bases, with 3 bases of the junction left unmatched. The germline V gene has CDR1 MGHRA and CDR2 YSYEKL. This CDR3 spans 14 amino acids. This CDR3 is CASSHQGADTEAFF. CDR3 coding DNA: TGCGCCAGCAGCCACCAGGGGGCCGACACTGAAGCTTTCTTT.

V is TRBV7-3 and J is TRBJ2-7; TRBD2 matches at 7 bases. The V gene end was trimmed by 5 bases and the J gene end by 2 bases; junction bases not matched to a gene: 12. The CDR3 sequence is 16 residues long. The germline CDR1 and CDR2 sequences are SGHTA and FQGTGA. The CDR3 protein is CASSPSTSGGTYEQYF. As DNA, the CDR3 is TGTGCCAGCAGCCCCTCCACCTCCGGGGGGACCTACGAGCAGTACTTC.

The chain combines TRBV2 with TRBJ1-1, with a tentative D call TRBD1 (6 bases). This CDR3 is 13 amino acids long. CDR1 and CDR2 (germline): SNHLY, FYNNEI. V was shortened by 7 bases and J by 2 bases, with 11 bases between the two germline ends. The CDR3 nucleotides are TGTGCCAGCACCGGACAGCTTAACACTGAAGCTTTCTTT. Residues: CASTGQLNTEAFF. Drawing the rest from reference TRBV2 and TRBJ1-1, the complete variable domain is EPEVTQTPSHQVTQMGQEVILRCVPISNHLYFYWYRQILGQKVEFLVSFYNNEISEKSEIFDDQFSVERPDGSNFTLKIRSTKLEDSAMYFCASTGQLNTEAFFGQGTRLTVV.